This T cell receptor (beta chain) appears in the sequencing data of a study of shared clonotypes between healthy human individuals. Worth noting for this clone: What it binds is not known.

Sequencing used immunoSEQ multiplex PCR; TCRdb keeps in-frame clones, though not all of them. This table has some 2,500,000 clones, roughly 93% appearing once. This CDR3 is 14 amino acids long. The trim removed 4 bases at V and 5 bases at J, leaving 6 bases unmatched. CDR1 LNHDA and CDR2 SQIVND come from the germline V gene (reference sequence). Whole-study results and caveats: Clonotype sharing among the donors was expected to vary with sequencing depth.

The chain is built from TRBV19 and TRBJ2-7; 9 bases align to TRBD1. This TCR was sampled from a man between 18 and 35 years old in good health. Some clones in this sample may be carry-over from other donors' samples. Material: naive CD4+ T cells from PBMCs. Subset meaning: CD45RA+ positively selected. Written as DNA, the CDR3 is TGTGCCAGTAGTAGAGGACAGGGGAGGCACGAGCAGTACTTC. Protein sequence: CASSRGQGRHEQYF. Variable domain in full (rest from reference TRBV19 and TRBJ2-7): DGGITQSPKYLFRKEGQNVTLSCEQNLNHDAMYWYRQDPGQGLRLIYYSQIVNDFQKGDIAEGYSVSREKKESFPLTVTSAQKNPTAFYLCASSRGQGRHEQYFGPGTRLTVT.